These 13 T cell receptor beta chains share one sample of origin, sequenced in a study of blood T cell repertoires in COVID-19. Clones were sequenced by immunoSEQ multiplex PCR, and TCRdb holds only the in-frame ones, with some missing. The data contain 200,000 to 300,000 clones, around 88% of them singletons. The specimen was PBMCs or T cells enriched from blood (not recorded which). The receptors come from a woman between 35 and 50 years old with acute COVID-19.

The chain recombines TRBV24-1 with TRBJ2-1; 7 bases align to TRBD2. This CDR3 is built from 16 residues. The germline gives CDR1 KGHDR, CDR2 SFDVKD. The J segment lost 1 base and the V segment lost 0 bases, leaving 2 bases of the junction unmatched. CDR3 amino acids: CATSDLAGASYNEQFF. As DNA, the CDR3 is TGTGCCACCAGTGATTTGGCGGGAGCGTCCTACAATGAGCAGTTCTTC.

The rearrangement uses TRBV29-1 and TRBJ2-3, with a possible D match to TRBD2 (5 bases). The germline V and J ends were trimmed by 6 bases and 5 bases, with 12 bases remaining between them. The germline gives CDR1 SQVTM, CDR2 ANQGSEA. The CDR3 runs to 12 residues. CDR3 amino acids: CSVSTGEDTQYF. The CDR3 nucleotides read TGCAGCGTCAGCACCGGGGAAGATACGCAGTATTTT.

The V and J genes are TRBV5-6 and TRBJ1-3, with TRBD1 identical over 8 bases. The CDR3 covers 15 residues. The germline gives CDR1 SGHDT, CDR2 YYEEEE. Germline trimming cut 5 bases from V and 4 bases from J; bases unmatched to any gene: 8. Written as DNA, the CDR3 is TGTGCCAGCAGTTGGACAGGGACTCAGGGAAACACCATATATTTT. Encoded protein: CASSWTGTQGNTIYF. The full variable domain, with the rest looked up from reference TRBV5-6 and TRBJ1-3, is DAGVTQSPTHLIKTRGQQVTLRCSPKSGHDTVSWYQQALGQGPQFIFQYYEEEERQRGNFPDRFSGHQFPNYSSELNVNALLLGDSALYLCASSWTGTQGNTIYFGEGSWLTVV.

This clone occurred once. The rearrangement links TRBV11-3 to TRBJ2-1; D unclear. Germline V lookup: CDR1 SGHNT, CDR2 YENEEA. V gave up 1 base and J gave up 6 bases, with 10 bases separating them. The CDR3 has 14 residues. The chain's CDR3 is CASSLGSSSNEQFF. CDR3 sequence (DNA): TGTGCCAGCAGCTTAGGGTCGTCGAGCAATGAGCAGTTCTTC.

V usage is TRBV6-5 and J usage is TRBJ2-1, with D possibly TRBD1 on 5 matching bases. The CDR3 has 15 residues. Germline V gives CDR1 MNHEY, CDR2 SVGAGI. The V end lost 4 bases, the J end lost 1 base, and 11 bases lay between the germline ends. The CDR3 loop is CASSWVGRSYNEQFF. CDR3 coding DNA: TGTGCCAGCAGTTGGGTGGGGCGGTCCTACAATGAGCAGTTCTTC.

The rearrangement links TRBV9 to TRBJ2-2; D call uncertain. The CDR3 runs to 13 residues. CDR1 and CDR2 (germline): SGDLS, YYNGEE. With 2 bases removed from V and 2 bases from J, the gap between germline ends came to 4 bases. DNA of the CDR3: TGTGCCAGCAGCGTGGGCAACACCGGGGAGCTGTTTTTT. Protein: CASSVGNTGELFF. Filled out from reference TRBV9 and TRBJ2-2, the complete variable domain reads DSGVTQTPKHLITATGQRVTLRCSPRSGDLSVYWYQQSLDQGLQFLIQYYNGEERAKGNILERFSAQQFPDLHSELNLSSLELGDSALYFCASSVGNTGELFFGEGSRLTVL.

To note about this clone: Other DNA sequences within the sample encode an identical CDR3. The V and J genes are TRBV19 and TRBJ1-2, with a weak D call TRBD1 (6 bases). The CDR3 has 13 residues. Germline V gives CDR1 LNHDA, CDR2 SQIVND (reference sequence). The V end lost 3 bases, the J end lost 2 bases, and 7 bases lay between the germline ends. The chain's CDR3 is CASSIQGNYGYTF. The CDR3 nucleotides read TGTGCCAGTAGTATTCAGGGGAACTATGGCTACACCTTC.

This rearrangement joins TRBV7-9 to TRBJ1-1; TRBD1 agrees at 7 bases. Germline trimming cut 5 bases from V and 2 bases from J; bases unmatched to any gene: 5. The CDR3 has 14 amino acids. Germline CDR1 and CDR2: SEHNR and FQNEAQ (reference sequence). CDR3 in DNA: TGTGCCAGCAGCGACAGGGTGGGAAACACTGAAGCTTTCTTT. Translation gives CASSDRVGNTEAFF.

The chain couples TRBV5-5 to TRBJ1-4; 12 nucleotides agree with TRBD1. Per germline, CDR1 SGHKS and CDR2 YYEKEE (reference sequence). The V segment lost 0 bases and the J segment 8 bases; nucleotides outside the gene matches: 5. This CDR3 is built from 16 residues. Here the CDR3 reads CASSLAGGTGGEKLFF. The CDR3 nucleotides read TGTGCCAGCAGCTTGGCCGGGGGGACAGGGGGCGAAAAACTGTTTTTT. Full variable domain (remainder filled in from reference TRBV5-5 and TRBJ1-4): DAGVTQSPTHLIKTRGQQVTLRCSPISGHKSVSWYQQVLGQGPQFIFQYYEKEERGRGNFPDRFSARQFPNYSSELNVNALLLGDSALYLCASSLAGGTGGEKLFFGSGTQLSVL.

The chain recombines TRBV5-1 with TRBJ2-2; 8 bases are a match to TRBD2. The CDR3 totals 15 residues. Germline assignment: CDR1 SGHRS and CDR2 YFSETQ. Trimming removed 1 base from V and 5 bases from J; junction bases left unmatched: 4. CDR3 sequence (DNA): TGCGCCAGCAGCTTGATAGCGGGGTATACCGGGGAGCTGTTTTTT. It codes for CASSLIAGYTGELFF. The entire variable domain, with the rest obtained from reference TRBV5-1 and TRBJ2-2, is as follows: KAGVTQTPRYLIKTRGQQVTLSCSPISGHRSVSWYQQTPGQGLQFLFEYFSETQRNKGNFPGRFSGRQFSNSRSEMNVSTLELGDSALYLCASSLIAGYTGELFFGEGSRLTVL.

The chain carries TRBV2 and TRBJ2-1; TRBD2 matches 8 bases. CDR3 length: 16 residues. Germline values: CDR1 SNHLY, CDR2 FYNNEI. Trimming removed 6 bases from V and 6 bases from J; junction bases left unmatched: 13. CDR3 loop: CASRASRGGFRNEQFF. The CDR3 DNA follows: TGTGCCAGCAGAGCCTCCCGGGGGGGCTTTCGCAATGAGCAGTTCTTC.

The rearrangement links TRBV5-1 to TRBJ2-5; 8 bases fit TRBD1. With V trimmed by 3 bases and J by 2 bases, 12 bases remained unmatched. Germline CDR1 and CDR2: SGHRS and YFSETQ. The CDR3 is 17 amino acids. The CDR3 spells CASSYGLTRTGQETQYF. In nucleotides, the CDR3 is TGCGCCAGCAGCTATGGACTTACCCGGACAGGGCAAGAGACCCAGTACTTC.

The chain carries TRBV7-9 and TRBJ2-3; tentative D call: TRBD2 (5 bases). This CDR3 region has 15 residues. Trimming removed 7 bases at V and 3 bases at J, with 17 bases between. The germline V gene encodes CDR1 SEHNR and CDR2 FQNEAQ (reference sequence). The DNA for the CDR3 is TGTGCCAGCACTGTAGAGGGTAGTCAAACAGATACGCAGTATTTT. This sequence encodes CASTVEGSQTDTQYF.